The 19 T cell receptor beta chains below come from one sample, sequenced in a study of T cell responses to AZD1222 COVID-19 vaccine. Repertoires were generated with immunoSEQ multiplex PCR, while TCRdb's copy carries only in-frame clones and drops some. The sample has about 85,000 clones, roughly 87% seen once; the top ten hold 2.2%. Sample: peripheral blood, taken on day 0 of AZD1222 vaccination. Source of these receptors: an adult in good health.

This clone was seen once. J is TRBJ2-7 and V is TRBV7-2, with a possible D match to TRBD1 (6 bases). Germline CDR1 SGHTA, CDR2 FQGNSA. The CDR3 runs 15 residues. Trimming took off 4 bases at V and 5 bases at J, with 18 bases between the two ends. CDR3: CASSSRRGAFDEQYF. CDR3 nucleotide sequence: TGTGCCAGCAGCTCTCGCAGGGGCGCCTTTGACGAGCAGTACTTC.

This clone has only one observation. The chain uses TRBV11-2 and TRBJ2-5; the D is unclear. CDR1 is SGHAT and CDR2 is FQNNGV in the germline V gene. Trimming removed 6 bases at V and 4 bases at J, with 9 bases between. CDR3 length equals 12 residues. The CDR3 spells CASSPPRETQYF. Written as DNA, the CDR3 is TGTGCCAGCAGTCCCCCTCGAGAGACCCAGTACTTC.

This clone was detected once. V gene TRBV7-2 combines with J gene TRBJ2-7; D call uncertain. With 3 bases removed from V and 1 base from J, the gap between germline ends came to 10 bases. The germline V gene has CDR1 SGHTA and CDR2 FQGNSA. The CDR3 has 14 amino acids. CDR3 coding DNA: TGTGCCAGCAGCTTGGGCAGGATATCCTACGAGCAGTACTTC. Translating gives CASSLGRISYEQYF.

V is TRBV5-4 and J is TRBJ2-2, with TRBD2 identical over 7 bases. V shed 2 bases, J shed 6 bases, and the junction held 16 bases outside the gene matches. The germline CDR1 and CDR2 sequences are SGHNT and YYREEE (reference sequence). This CDR3 contains 18 residues. The DNA of the CDR3 is TGTGCCAGCAGCTTACCGGGTAGCGGGTCCGGGTATTCCGGGGAGCTGTTTTTT. It translates to CASSLPGSGSGYSGELFF.

This clone was picked up one time. This chain uses TRBV5-6 with TRBJ1-2, with D possibly TRBD1 on 6 matching bases. Germline loops: CDR1 SGHDT, CDR2 YYEEEE. V was pared by 3 bases and J by 3 bases, with 18 bases between. This CDR3 is built from 16 residues. The CDR3 sequence: CASSSMFRGKDYGYTF. The DNA for the CDR3 is TGTGCCAGCAGCTCGATGTTTAGGGGGAAGGACTATGGCTACACCTTC.

The chain links TRBV24-1 to TRBJ2-5; 7 nucleotides agree with TRBD2. CDR3 size: 14 residues. CDR1 and CDR2 (germline): KGHDR, SFDVKD. The ends lost 9 bases at V and 5 bases at J; junction bases unmatched: 11. This CDR3 is CATGGVRSRETQYF. The CDR3 nucleotides are TGTGCCACCGGGGGGGTCAGGTCAAGGGAGACCCAGTACTTC.

This chain uses TRBV19 with TRBJ1-5; possible D gene TRBD1, 6 bases. Germline CDR1 is LNHDA and CDR2 is SQIVND (reference sequence). The CDR3 is 14 residues long. The germline V and J ends were trimmed by 5 bases and 2 bases, with 10 bases remaining between them. This chain's CDR3 is CASSGQWRNQPQHF. The CDR3 DNA reads as TGTGCCAGTAGTGGACAGTGGCGCAATCAGCCCCAGCATTTT.

The chain joins TRBV6-4 to TRBJ1-1; TRBD1 is a possible D gene (6 bases). From germline, CDR1 is MRHNA and CDR2 SNTAGT. CDR3 size: 14 residues. V was shortened by 5 bases and J by 11 bases, with 21 bases between the two germline ends. The chain's CDR3 is CASSSGGGGERAFF. CDR3 nucleotide sequence: TGTGCCAGCAGTTCCGGGGGCGGCGGGGAACGGGCTTTCTTT.

The chain is built from TRBV19 and TRBJ2-7; the match to TRBD1 covers 10 bases. The CDR3 is 14 residues long. Trimming at V came to 6 bases and at J to 6 bases, leaving 8 bases not matched to a gene. Per the germline V gene, CDR1 is LNHDA and CDR2 is SQIVND (reference sequence). The DNA for the CDR3 is TGTGCCAGTAGACCCCGACAGGGGGCAGGCGAGCAGTACTTC. Translating gives CASRPRQGAGEQYF.

This clone has more than one count but fewer than ten. This chain connects TRBV5-1 to TRBJ1-3; 7 bases are shared with TRBD1. CDR1 and CDR2 (germline): SGHRS, YFSETQ. CDR3 length: 14 amino acids. V lost 4 bases to trimming and J lost 3 bases; unmatched junction nucleotides: 4. CDR3 nucleotides: TGCGCCAGCAGCCTGACAGGGCTTGGAAACACCATATATTTT. Translated: CASSLTGLGNTIYF.

This clone came up once. The genes are TRBV19 and TRBJ2-5; tentative D call: TRBD2 (6 bases). The V and J ends lost 1 base and 2 bases respectively, with 11 bases between them. The CDR3 covers 15 residues. From germline, CDR1 is LNHDA and CDR2 SQIVND (reference sequence). The CDR3 sequence: CASSIGGTFQETQYF. The CDR3, as DNA: TGTGCCAGTAGTATAGGCGGGACTTTTCAAGAGACCCAGTACTTC.

The rearrangement uses TRBV4-3 and TRBJ1-2; D unclear. CDR1 is LGHNA, CDR2 YSLEER, per germline. The CDR3 totals 13 residues. The V gene lost 5 bases and the J gene lost 2 bases, with 9 bases spanning the gap. The CDR3 DNA sequence: TGCGCCAGCAGCTCCGGCGGAAACTATGGCTACACCTTC. It encodes CASSSGGNYGYTF.

The rearrangement joins TRBV6-5 to TRBJ1-2, with TRBD1 as a possible D gene (5 bases). With 4 bases removed from V and 3 bases from J, the gap between germline ends came to 15 bases. Germline CDR1 and CDR2: MNHEY and SVGAGI. The CDR3 sequence is 15 residues long. CDR3: CASSFGTLKDYGYTF. CDR3 sequence (DNA): TGTGCCAGCAGTTTCGGGACCCTCAAGGACTATGGCTACACCTTC.

This clone was observed once. The V call is TRBV2, the J call TRBJ1-6; no clear D gene. The CDR3 contains 15 residues. Between the trimmed V and J ends, which lost 0 bases and 10 bases, there was a span of 13 bases. Germline V gives CDR1 SNHLY, CDR2 FYNNEI. The CDR3, as DNA: TGTGCCAGCAGTGAAGCTTTGGGTTCTGGGTCACCCCTCCACTTT. It codes for CASSEALGSGSPLHF.

The V call is TRBV4-3, the J call TRBJ2-3; no clear D gene. The CDR3 spans 17 residues. CDR1 and CDR2 from the germline V gene are LGHNA and YSLEER. V was pared by 0 bases and J by 0 bases, with 13 bases between. The CDR3 DNA sequence: TGCGCCAGCAGCCAAGATCTGGGCCAAGTGAGCACAGATACGCAGTATTTT. It translates to CASSQDLGQVSTDTQYF.

V gene TRBV5-8 combines with J gene TRBJ2-5, with D perhaps matching TRBD1 (6 bases). Trimming pared 4 bases from V and 2 bases from J, leaving 9 bases between. This CDR3 contains 13 residues. CDR1 and CDR2 (germline): SGHTS, YDEGEE. The CDR3 coding sequence is TGTGCCAGCAGCGATGGACAGCAAGAGACCCAGTACTTC. Amino acid sequence: CASSDGQQETQYF.

This clone was seen only a few times. The chain recombines TRBV19 with TRBJ2-2, with D hard to call. The ends were cut back, 5 bases at V and 4 bases at J, with 8 bases in the middle. This CDR3 has 13 amino acids. The V gene's germline CDR1 is LNHDA and CDR2 SQIVND (reference sequence). The DNA for the CDR3 is TGTGCCAGTAGTCGCCAGACCACCGGGGAGCTGTTTTTT. This gives the protein CASSRQTTGELFF.

The chain recombines TRBV11-2 with TRBJ1-4; D gene ambiguous. Germline V lookup: CDR1 SGHAT, CDR2 FQNNGV. The CDR3 totals 14 residues. The germline V and J ends were trimmed by 7 bases and 7 bases, with 16 bases remaining between them. The CDR3 spells CASTRPGGGEKLFF. CDR3 nucleotide sequence: TGTGCCAGCACCCGACCGGGAGGTGGTGAAAAACTGTTTTTT.

This chain uses TRBV11-2 with TRBJ1-1; the match to TRBD1 covers 9 bases. The germline CDR1 and CDR2 sequences are SGHAT and FQNNGV. The CDR3 covers 16 residues. V trimming: 0 bases; J trimming: 5 bases; junction bases outside the gene matches: 7. The CDR3, as DNA: TGTGCCAGCAGCTTAGACTTAGGGACAGGGTTGACTGAAGCTTTCTTT. Protein product: CASSLDLGTGLTEAFF. Complete variable domain (other parts from reference TRBV11-2 and TRBJ1-1): EAGVAQSPRYKIIEKRQSVAFWCNPISGHATLYWYQQILGQGPKLLIQFQNNGVVDDSQLPKDRFSAERLKGVDSTLKIQPAKLEDSAVYLCASSLDLGTGLTEAFFGQGTRLTVV.